This TCR beta chain was sequenced for a study of regulatory T cells in long-lasting Graves disease. Study at large: Duration of antithyroid drug therapy among newly diagnosed Graves' patients was under 3 months.

Turning to this clonotype: No antigen is known for it.

Assembly of TCR beta libraries relied on iRepertoire HTBI primers together with Arm-PCR of CDR3 regions. One entry per CDR3 protein results from TCRdb running MiXCR on the multiplex PCR reads. The sample contains 400,000 to 500,000 distinct CDR3 sequences, 14% of which appear only once. Findings of the study overall: Those with persistent Graves' had less TCR diversity than newly diagnosed patients.

Time point defined: newly diagnosed GD, antithyroid drugs for less than 3 months. The TCR library was made from RNA extracted from PBMCs. These data were also filed under a second study, of T cells in Graves' hyperthyroidism and ophthalmopathy. That publication notes: HTBI primers were the set used in a first-round RT-PCR of the TCR CDR3. The model predicted ophthalmopathy a median roughly 6.5 months before onset.

Specimen: peripheral blood mononuclear cells (PBMCs), collected at new diagnosis, from a patient treated with antithyroid drugs. This sequence originates from a woman between 50 and 59 years old with Graves disease.

The CDR3 sequence: CSVGLAGGNNEQFF. The CDR3 DNA reads TGCAGCGTTGGGCTAGCGGGAGGAAACAATGAGCAGTTCTTC. The chain recombines TRBV29-1 with TRBJ2-1, with 11 positions matching TRBD2. Germline-derived CDR1 and CDR2 are SQVTM and ANQGSEA. CDR3 length equals 14 residues. V gave up 4 bases and J gave up 5 bases; unmatched junction bases: 4.